This T cell receptor beta chain was observed in a study of blood T cell repertoires in COVID-19. The germline V gene has CDR1 KGHSH and CDR2 LQKENI. Losses at the gene ends were 7 bases for V and 8 bases for J; bases not matched to a gene: 4. The CDR3 runs 13 residues. Using immunoSEQ multiplex PCR, the repertoire was profiled, and TCRdb retains in-frame clones only, with some absent. Of more than 150,000 clones listed, 70% to 90% were seen once; the top ten hold approximately 0.5%. The TCR comes from a man aged 55 to 70 with COVID-19, enrolled during active disease. The sequencing input was peripheral blood. This chain uses TRBV18 with TRBJ1-6, with 8 bases that match TRBD1. CDR3 loop: CASLDREHSPLHF. In nucleotides, the CDR3 is TGTGCCAGCTTGGACAGGGAGCATTCACCCCTCCACTTT.